This T cell receptor (beta chain) was profiled in a study of T-cell reconstitution after alpha-beta-depleted transplantation in children. This clonotype was seen many times. Its antigen is undetermined. The V and J ends lost 5 bases and 9 bases respectively, with 17 bases between them. CDR3 length: 14 residues. Looked up from germline, CDR1 is SGHVS and CDR2 is FNYEAQ. General study points: Fresh T-cell production supplied most of the T-cell counts and diversity seen one year after transplant. Two months or so post-transplant, alpha-beta T cells reportedly derived from several hundred expanded graft clones.

Unique molecular identifiers were incorporated during preparation of the TCRbeta library. Via MiXCR, TCRdb re-called the PCR reads, giving one row per CDR3 protein. The data contain around 700,000 distinct CDR3 sequences, around 13% of them singletons. Sample: PBMCs, taken before TCRalphabeta/CD19-depleted stem cell transplant. The receptor's source is a girl aged 2 to 9 with congenital amegakaryocytic thrombocytopenia, due to receive a stem cell transplant. The chain uses TRBV7-6 and TRBJ2-4; perhaps D is TRBD1 or TRBD2 (5 bases each). This chain's CDR3 is CASSPLGTRGIQYF. CDR3 DNA: TGTGCCAGCAGCCCTTTAGGGACCCGTGGCATTCAGTACTTC.